This T cell receptor (beta chain) was sequenced for a study of OX40 agonist ivuxolimab in advanced cancers. This clone was seen just once. Sequencing was performed with immunoSEQ multiplex PCR; in TCRdb, only in-frame clones are kept and a portion is missing. The sample includes around 84,000 clones, approximately 90% of them seen just once. This CDR3 has 14 amino acids. The V gene's germline CDR1 is MNHEY and CDR2 SMNVEV (reference sequence). V was cut by 5 bases and J by 8 bases, with 15 bases left in between. The TCR originated in an adult with an advanced solid tumor such as melanoma, head and neck, liver or kidney cancer. The chain employs TRBV27 and TRBJ1-4; TRBD1 might be the D (6 bases). Sequencing used CD4+ or CD8+ T cells sorted from blood, obtained in a trial of the OX40 agonist ivuxolimab. The CDR3 nucleotides are TGTGCCAGCAGTCGTTGGGGGGCAGCGGAAAAACTGTTTTTT. It codes for CASSRWGAAEKLFF.